This T cell receptor (beta chain) stems from a study of blood T cell repertoires in COVID-19. In the study overall: Acute and convalescent COVID-19 specimens originated in the United States, Italy and Spain. PBMCs, B-cell-depleted T cells, or T cells were the source of the cDNA or gDNA that made up the material.

This clone came up once. Original handling: Amplified reference gene primers provided the basis for estimating nucleated cell counts. Generated by immunoSEQ multiplex PCR, the TCRdb table keeps only in-frame clones and is missing some. From that table come the V and J calls and clone size; the DNA was used to work out D and trimming. The table includes about 380,000 clones, 81% detected once. Trimming removed 0 bases from V and 3 bases from J, with 9 bases in between. In germline, CDR1 is SGHRS, CDR2 YFSETQ. This CDR3 is built from 14 residues. Sequencing was done on a sample of peripheral blood. The sequence derives from a human donor with acute or convalescent COVID-19. The donor label of this sample is uncertain. The chain uses TRBV5-1 and TRBJ1-1; D call uncertain. The CDR3 bases are TGCGCCAGCAGCTTGGCGTACCAGTACACTGAAGCTTTCTTT. It translates to CASSLAYQYTEAFF.